These 21 T cell receptor beta chains came from one sample sequenced in a study of identical twins. TCRdb ran MiXCR on the 5' RACE reads and lists one entry per CDR3 protein. This table has 1.5 million to 2 million distinct CDR3 sequences, less than 40% appearing once. Sequencing was carried out using cord blood. Every receptor here comes from a newborn girl in good health.

In its sample, this clonotype was seen a few times. The chain uses TRBV6-6 and TRBJ1-4; TRBD1 aligns across 7 bases. Germline CDR1 MNHNY, CDR2 SVGAGI (reference sequence). The trim removed 5 bases at V and 1 base at J, leaving 7 bases unmatched. The CDR3 is made up of 16 amino acids. This chain's CDR3 is CASSRDRPLTNEKLFF. CDR3 DNA sequence: TGTGCCAGCAGTCGGGACAGACCTTTAACTAATGAAAAACTGTTTTTT.

This chain joins TRBV20-1 and TRBJ2-7; 9 bases match TRBD2. The CDR3 runs to 15 residues. The germline V gene has CDR1 DFQATT and CDR2 SNEGSKA (reference sequence). V shed 5 bases, J shed 3 bases, and the junction held 11 bases outside the gene matches. The CDR3 reads CSAVVLTSGYYEQYF. The CDR3 DNA reads as TGCAGTGCTGTAGTTCTGACTAGCGGTTACTACGAGCAGTACTTC.

This clonotype was detected only a few times. V gene TRBV6-6 combines with J gene TRBJ1-1, with TRBD1 identical over 7 bases. This CDR3 is built from 16 residues. Germline V lookup: CDR1 MNHNY, CDR2 SVGAGI (reference sequence). The junction had 10 bases not matched to a gene; V was cut back by 0 bases and J by 6 bases. The CDR3 protein is CASSYSRGQVSPEAFF. In DNA form, the CDR3 reads TGTGCCAGCAGTTACTCAAGAGGACAGGTCTCCCCTGAAGCTTTCTTT.

A few counts support this clonotype. The chain has TRBV9 and TRBJ2-5; 7 bases match TRBD1. The CDR3 has 14 residues. Germline V gene lookup returns CDR1 SGDLS and CDR2 YYNGEE. V was clipped by 4 bases and J by 1 base; unmatched bases: 4. DNA of the CDR3: TGTGCCAGCAGCAACTACAGGGGCCAAGAGACCCAGTACTTC. Encoded protein: CASSNYRGQETQYF.

In this sample, this clonotype turned up a few times. The J gene is TRBJ2-3, the V gene TRBV29-1, with TRBD2 identical over 12 bases. This CDR3 region has 15 residues. The germline CDR1 and CDR2 sequences are SQVTM and ANQGSEA. Unmatched junction bases numbered 7, after V lost 2 bases and J lost 7 bases. The CDR3 region has the DNA TGCAGCGTTGAAAGACTAGCGGGAGAGGGGAATACGCAGTATTTT. Its protein product is CSVERLAGEGNTQYF.

This clonotype was seen repeatedly, ten times or more. The J gene is TRBJ2-7, the V gene TRBV5-1; TRBD2 agrees at 12 bases. Germline CDR1 is SGHRS and CDR2 is YFSETQ. After removal of 0 bases from V and 1 base from J, the junction contained 5 bases not matched to a gene. This CDR3 comprises 17 residues. In DNA form, the CDR3 reads TGCGCCAGCAGCTTGGGACTAGCGGGAGAGTCGTCCTACGAGCAGTACTTC. This translates into CASSLGLAGESSYEQYF.

With respect to this clonotype: Its ends do not fully match the called genes, so a read error is possible. The genes are TRBV4-1 and TRBJ2-3, with 12 bases that match TRBD2. The CDR3 extends over 15 amino acids. CDR1 is MGHRA and CDR2 is YSYEKL in the germline V gene. The chain's CDR3 is CASSQELAGGDTQYF. The CDR3 DNA reads TGTGCCAGCAGCCAAGAACTAGCGGGGGGAGATACGCAGTATTTT.

As regards this clonotype: A read error may produce the germline difference seen at one junction end. The CDR3 reads CSARAWDSNQPQHF. The CDR3 DNA reads as TGCAGTGCTAGAGCTTGGGATAGCAACCAGCCCCAGCATTTT. V usage is TRBV20-1 and J usage is TRBJ1-5; D is ambiguous. The CDR3 is 14 residues long. Looked up from germline, CDR1 is DFQATT and CDR2 is SNEGSKA (reference sequence).

V usage is TRBV29-1 and J usage is TRBJ2-3; 7 bases match TRBD2. V lost 7 bases and J lost 1; bases outside the gene matches: 8. This CDR3 has 14 residues. The germline V gene has CDR1 SQVTM and CDR2 ANQGSEA. CDR3 nucleotide sequence: TGCAGCGCTCTCGGGGCGGGAGGCACAGATACGCAGTATTTT. This encodes CSALGAGGTDTQYF.

This clonotype occurred a few times. V gene TRBV11-1 combines with J gene TRBJ2-7, with TRBD2 matching 14 bases. Per the germline V gene, CDR1 is SGHAT and CDR2 is FQDESV (reference sequence). The CDR3 length is 15 residues. V lost 5 bases and J lost 5; bases outside the gene matches: 5. The CDR3 loop is CASSMGLAGAHEQYF. In DNA form, the CDR3 reads TGTGCCAGCAGCATGGGACTAGCGGGGGCCCACGAGCAGTACTTC.

The V and J genes are TRBV19 and TRBJ1-3; a possible D gene is TRBD1 (6 bases). Germline V gene lookup returns CDR1 LNHDA and CDR2 SQIVND (reference sequence). Trimming took off 7 bases at V and 0 bases at J, with 13 bases between the two ends. The CDR3 consists of 15 residues. CDR3 protein: CASNLRDNSGNTIYF. The DNA for the CDR3 is TGTGCCAGTAACCTTCGGGACAACTCTGGAAACACCATATATTTT.

The chain recombines TRBV27 with TRBJ2-3; tentatively, D is TRBD1 or TRBD2 (5 bases each). The germline CDR1 and CDR2 sequences are MNHEY and SMNVEV (reference sequence). The length of the CDR3 is 14 residues. V lost 2 bases and J lost 2, with 8 bases in between. CDR3 loop: CASSLGDVTDTQYF. The CDR3 DNA sequence: TGTGCCAGCAGTTTAGGGGACGTCACAGATACGCAGTATTTT.

This clonotype has just a few counts. The chain carries TRBV7-9 and TRBJ1-4; D possibly corresponds to TRBD1 (5 bases). Germline CDR1 and CDR2: SEHNR and FQNEAQ (reference sequence). CDR3 length: 15 residues. V lost 5 bases and J 3 bases, leaving 13 bases between the germline ends. The chain's CDR3 is CASSLSSGANEKLFF. The CDR3 DNA sequence: TGTGCCAGCAGCCTTTCTTCGGGGGCTAATGAAAAACTGTTTTTT.

This clonotype occurred once. The rearrangement uses TRBV2 and TRBJ2-2, with D possibly being TRBD2 (5 bases). V was trimmed by 7 bases and J by 1 base, leaving 10 bases between them. CDR1 and CDR2 from the germline V gene are SNHLY and FYNNEI. The CDR3 totals 14 residues. CDR3 sequence: CASNGLGNTGELFF. CDR3 nucleotides: TGTGCCAGCAATGGACTGGGGAACACCGGGGAGCTGTTTTTT.

The rearrangement links TRBV20-1 to TRBJ2-1; no clear D. CDR3 length equals 15 residues. Germline V gene lookup returns CDR1 DFQATT and CDR2 SNEGSKA (reference sequence). V lost 4 bases to trimming and J lost 2 bases, with 15 bases between them. The CDR3 nucleotides are TGCAGTGCTAACCCCGGATCCCGAGCCTACAATGAGCAGTTCTTC. Translating gives CSANPGSRAYNEQFF.

The chain combines TRBV28 with TRBJ2-7; D perhaps matches TRBD2 (5 bases). Germline CDR1 MDHEN, CDR2 SYDVKM. Trimming took off 4 bases at V and 7 bases at J, with 26 bases between the two ends. The CDR3 sequence is 17 residues long. The CDR3 DNA is TGTGCCAGCAGTTCCCTCTCCACTGACTACCGGTACAATGAGCAGTACTTC. This encodes CASSSLSTDYRYNEQYF.

This clonotype appeared a few times. V usage is TRBV10-3 and J usage is TRBJ1-4; unclear D gene. The V end was cut by 3 bases, the J end by 8 bases, with 10 bases between. Germline V gene lookup returns CDR1 ENHRY and CDR2 SYGVKD. The CDR3 runs 13 residues. The CDR3 sequence is CAISEGFDEKLFF. CDR3 coding DNA: TGTGCCATCAGTGAAGGGTTTGACGAAAAACTGTTTTTT.

In its sample, this clonotype was seen once. The chain joins TRBV20-1 to TRBJ2-1; a weak D match, TRBD2 (6 bases). The CDR3 covers 14 residues. The ends were cut back, 8 bases at V and 4 bases at J, with 18 bases in the middle. Germline CDR1 DFQATT, CDR2 SNEGSKA (reference sequence). In DNA form, the CDR3 reads TGCAGTTTCCCTCTTGGGGGAGGATACAATGAGCAGTTCTTC. Translated: CSFPLGGGYNEQFF.

This clonotype occurred a few times. The chain carries TRBV29-1 and TRBJ2-7; the D gene is possibly TRBD2 (6 bases). The CDR3 covers 17 residues. V was clipped by 2 bases and J by 9 bases, with 29 bases between them. Germline lookup yields CDR1 SQVTM and CDR2 ANQGSEA. The CDR3 bases are TGCAGCGTTGAAAGCTTGGGGCACTCGGGGGTAGGATCCGGGCAGTACTTC. Protein: CSVESLGHSGVGSGQYF.

This clonotype was counted only a few times. V gene TRBV20-1 combines with J gene TRBJ2-3, with 14 bases fitting TRBD2. Germline lookup yields CDR1 DFQATT and CDR2 SNEGSKA (reference sequence). With V trimmed by 5 bases and J by 0 bases, 4 bases remained unmatched. The CDR3 is made up of 16 amino acids. In nucleotides, the CDR3 is TGCAGTGCTTCGGGACTAGCGGGGGATAGCACAGATACGCAGTATTTT. Translated: CSASGLAGDSTDTQYF.

The genes are TRBV28 and TRBJ1-4; D is perhaps TRBD1 (6 bases). Trimming took 3 bases from V and 6 from J, leaving 11 bases between them. Germline CDR1 and CDR2: MDHEN and SYDVKM. This CDR3 has 14 amino acids. The CDR3 is CASSFGGWDEKLFF. The CDR3 nucleotides are TGTGCCAGCAGTTTTGGGGGCTGGGATGAAAAACTGTTTTTT.